This T cell receptor (beta chain) stems from a study of CD8 T cells in Susac syndrome. Details on this clonotype: The target antigen is unknown.

This CDR3 has 14 amino acids. Germline loops: CDR1 MNHEY, CDR2 SMNVEV (reference sequence). Trimming pared 6 bases from V and 2 bases from J, leaving 14 bases between. In blood CD8+ and CD4+ T cells, TCR beta underwent sequencing. CD8+ and CD4+ T cells were negatively isolated; TEMRA cells were FACS-enriched. Findings and caveats of the study: The study acknowledged a relatively small number of individuals in its TCR sequencing and HLA analysis.

An amount of RNA that ranged from about 0.45 to 1 ug was reverse transcribed with random hexamers. A multiplex approach, immunoSEQ multiplex PCR, amplified TCR beta CDR3 across 54 Vbeta and 13 Jbeta. In TCRdb, the immunoSEQ multiplex PCR reads were re-called with MiXCR into one record per CDR3 protein. The table includes under 150,000 distinct CDR3 sequences, roughly 94% detected once. The chain employs TRBV27 and TRBJ2-7; weak D call: TRBD1 (7 bases). The TCR sequence derives from a human donor with multiple sclerosis. Material for sequencing was CD4+ T cells from PBMCs. DNA for the CDR3: TGTGCCAGCAGGAGACAGGGAGGAACCTACGAGCAGTACTTC. Translation: CASRRQGGTYEQYF.